The source of this T cell receptor (beta chain) is a study of blood T cell repertoires in COVID-19. With 7 bases clipped from V and 0 bases from J, the junction kept 2 bases outside the gene matches. Germline V gene data show CDR1 as SQVTM and CDR2 as ANQGSEA. The CDR3 is 13 amino acids. Here immunoSEQ multiplex PCR was the method, and the copy in TCRdb shows in-frame clones only, minus some. Of some 160,000 clones in the sample, around 83% were seen once. Sequencing was carried out using peripheral blood. The chain carries TRBV29-1 and TRBJ2-3; 9 bases are a match to TRBD1. The TCR originated in a man aged 70-80 years who had recovered from COVID-19. DNA for the CDR3: TGCAGCGGGACAGGGGCGAGCACAGATACGCAGTATTTT. It codes for CSGTGASTDTQYF.